This T cell receptor beta chain was retrieved from a study of blood T cell repertoires in COVID-19. The repertoire was sequenced with immunoSEQ multiplex PCR; TCRdb's copy has only in-frame clones and lacks some. The table records about 220,000 clones, around 81% of them present only once. CDR3 length: 14 amino acids. V lost 2 bases and J lost 6, with 12 bases in between. Germline V gene sequence: CDR1 SGDLS, CDR2 YYNGEE. What was sequenced was peripheral blood. This chain joins TRBV9 and TRBJ1-5; a weak D match, TRBD1 (5 bases). This clonotype originated in a woman in her seventies with acute or convalescent COVID-19. The CDR3 coding sequence is TGTGCCAGCAGCGTGGGACTGGGGGGTCAGCCCCAGCATTTT. It encodes CASSVGLGGQPQHF.